This is a list of T cell receptor beta chains from one sample in a study of cytomegalovirus exposure and HLA in healthy donors. Sequencing was performed with immunoSEQ multiplex PCR; in TCRdb, only in-frame clones are kept and a portion is missing. The data show about 120,000 clones, approximately 79% seen once. The specimen sequenced was PBMCs. These receptor sequences come from a man aged 25 to 45 in good health and CMV-seropositive. The CDR3 runs from the conserved cysteine through the conserved F or W. The D gene is left open where the match is weak. Only some rows state a clone size, as once, few, many or a class for expanded clones.

v_gene	j_gene	d_gene	abundance	CDR3aa
TRBV7-8	TRBJ2-1	TRBD1	.	CASRLRSTGTGHDEQFF
TRBV9	TRBJ2-3	.	.	CASSVRIGTDTQYF
TRBV19	TRBJ1-1	.	.	CASSMQMNTEAFF
TRBV25-1	TRBJ2-4	TRBD1	.	CASSAQGVTKNIQYF
TRBV7-3	TRBJ1-1	.	.	CASSFGENTEAFF
TRBV19	TRBJ1-2	TRBD1	once	CASSPRTGGSDIYGYTF
TRBV11-2	TRBJ2-7	TRBD1	.	CASSPRTGLWYEQYF
TRBV5-1	TRBJ2-2	TRBD1	.	CASSWTGARDTGELFF
TRBV6-5	TRBJ2-5	.	once	CASSYSMQETQYF
TRBV11-2	TRBJ1-1	.	once	CASSLVGGNTEAFF
TRBV7-6	TRBJ2-2	TRBD1	.	CASSSEGTANTGELFF
TRBV6-4	TRBJ1-2	.	.	CASSDPKRGSYTF
TRBV7-6	TRBJ1-6	.	.	CASSWDSRDSPLHF
TRBV12-5	TRBJ2-2	.	.	CASGPVHTGELFF
TRBV10-3	TRBJ2-3	.	.	CAITSPGSGADTQYF
TRBV18	TRBJ2-2	TRBD1	few	CASSLQGNGELFF
TRBV9	TRBJ1-1	TRBD1	.	CASSMTGGSDTEAFF
TRBV7-9	TRBJ2-1	TRBD2	few	CASSLGTSGVNNEQFF
TRBV12-1	TRBJ2-7	.	few	CASSSTATSGGSLKGEQYF
TRBV25-1	TRBJ2-5	TRBD2	few	CASSELAGGEETQYF
TRBV6-6	TRBJ2-5	TRBD2	once	CASAGTSGAETQYF
TRBV6-5	TRBJ2-7	.	.	CASRRAGPYEQYF
TRBV6-1	.	.	.	CASSETGRYSRFSSYEQYF
TRBV25-1	TRBJ2-2	.	.	CASSVQETRNTGELFF
TRBV5-1	TRBJ2-7	TRBD1	.	CASSSGQGDGYEQYF
TRBV27	TRBJ1-6	.	few	CASTGSSYNSPLHF
TRBV12-2	TRBJ1-3	.	.	CASRLDRGSGNTIYF
TRBV5-4	TRBJ2-4	TRBD1	.	CASSLTGENIQYF
TRBV18	TRBJ2-5	TRBD2	few	CASSPGLAGLQETQYF
TRBV5-1	TRBJ2-1	.	.	CASSLQLDLSEQFF
TRBV7-2	TRBJ1-1	TRBD1	.	CASSPRQGMNTEAFF
TRBV7-2	TRBJ2-5	.	.	CASSRWATVQETQYF